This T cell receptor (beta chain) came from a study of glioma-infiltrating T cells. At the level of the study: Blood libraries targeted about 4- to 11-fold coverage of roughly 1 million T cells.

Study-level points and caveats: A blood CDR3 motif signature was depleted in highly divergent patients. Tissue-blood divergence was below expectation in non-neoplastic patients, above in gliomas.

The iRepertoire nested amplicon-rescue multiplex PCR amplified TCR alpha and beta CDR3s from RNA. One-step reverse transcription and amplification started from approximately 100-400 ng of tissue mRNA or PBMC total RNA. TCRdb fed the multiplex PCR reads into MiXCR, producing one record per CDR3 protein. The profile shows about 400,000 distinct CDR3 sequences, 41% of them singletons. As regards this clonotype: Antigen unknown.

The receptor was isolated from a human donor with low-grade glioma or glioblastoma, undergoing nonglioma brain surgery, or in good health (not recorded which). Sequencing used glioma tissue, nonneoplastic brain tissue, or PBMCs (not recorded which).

This CDR3 reads CASRGTNTPYEQFF. The CDR3, as DNA: TGTGCCAGCAGGGGGACAAATACACCCTACGAGCAGTTCTTC. The chain employs TRBV27 and TRBJ2-7; TRBD1 might be the D (6 bases). The J call could be wrong; TRBJ2-1 is a better fit for the DNA end. The germline V gene has CDR1 MNHEY and CDR2 SMNVEV (reference sequence). This CDR3 region has 14 residues.